The clone carrying this TCR beta chain was observed at least ten times. Antigen unknown. The stimulus was an HIV-1 Gag 15-mer peptide pool, approximately 0.93 ug/peptide/mL. CD40L-negative CD69-negative CD45RO-high memory CD4+ T cells were sorted as populations depleted of antigen-responding cells. Before stimulation, PBMCs underwent CD8+ T cell depletion. The data originate from a study of persistence of HIV-infected CD4 T cells. This was the immunoSEQ version 4 assay in survey mode. Each sample used up to about 1 ug genomic DNA diluted to roughly 10 ng/uL. Produced via immunoSEQ multiplex PCR; TCRdb's table is partial and in-frame only. The table has about 64,000 clones, over 60% seen once. V lost 8 bases and J 4 bases, leaving 18 bases between the germline ends. Germline CDR1 and CDR2: SNHLY and FYNNEI. This CDR3 has 15 amino acids. Study-level points and caveats: TCR oligoclonality correlated with proviral oligoclonality in the same sorted populations. The rare CMV-responding cells with HIV-1 proviruses were not separately TCR-sequenced.

The sequenced sample was CD4+ T cells sorted from PBMCs after roughly 18-hour stimulation, obtained from a patient who received antiretroviral therapy. The TCR was taken from an adult man with HIV who was CMV-seropositive. The V gene is TRBV2, the J gene TRBJ1-5; TRBD1 might be the D (6 bases). The CDR3 sequence is CASQMRGAGNQPQHF. The CDR3 bases are TGTGCCAGCCAGATGAGGGGGGCAGGTAATCAGCCCCAGCATTTT.